Listed below are T cell receptor beta chains from one sample, sequenced in a study of spatial heterogeneity in lung cancer. MiXCR, applied by TCRdb to the 5' RACE reads, yields one record per CDR3 protein. The sample has 60,000 to 85,000 distinct CDR3 sequences, less than 9.5% seen once; the top ten hold 1.9%. Sequenced material: PBMCs, taken at follow-up. The receptors originated from a female donor with early-stage non-small cell lung cancer. CDR3s include the opening cysteine and the closing phenylalanine or tryptophan. Fields, in order: V gene, clone size, J gene, D gene, CDR3 protein, CDR3 DNA. D genes are given only for firm matches. Where a row states a size, it is once, few, many or the class of an expanded clone; other rows omit it.

>TRBV5-1|NA|TRBJ1-4|NA
CASSLAQGNEKLFF
TGCGCCAGCAGCTTAGCCCAGGGTAATGAAAAACTGTTTTTT
>TRBV12-3/TRBV12-4|few|TRBJ2-1|TRBD2
CASSSTGTNSEQFF
TGTGCCAGCTCATCTACCGGGACTAACAGTGAGCAGTTCTTC
>TRBV7-2|many|TRBJ1-4|NA
CASSSNTNEKLFF
TGTGCCAGCAGCTCTAACACTAATGAAAAACTGTTTTTT
>TRBV20-1|NA|TRBJ2-1|NA
CSADYPRDYNEQFF
TGCAGTGCCGACTATCCAAGGGACTACAATGAGCAGTTCTTC
>TRBV12-3/TRBV12-4|NA|TRBJ1-5|NA
CASSLQQGSNQPQHF
TGTGCCAGCAGTTTACAGCAGGGAAGCAATCAGCCCCAGCATTTT
>TRBV3-1|NA|TRBJ1-3|NA
CASSHGFGNTIYF
TGTGCCAGCAGCCACGGGTTTGGAAACACCATATATTTT
>TRBV12-3/TRBV12-4|NA|TRBJ2-2|NA
CASSLGWGPGGELFF
TGTGCCAGCAGTTTAGGTTGGGGGCCGGGCGGGGAGCTGTTTTTT
>TRBV5-1|many|TRBJ2-7|TRBD2
CASRQAGGPGEQYF
TGCGCCAGCAGGCAAGCGGGAGGGCCGGGCGAGCAGTACTTC
>TRBV2|few|TRBJ1-4|TRBD1
CASTPSPGQGVDEKLFF
TGTGCCAGCACTCCCTCCCCGGGACAGGGAGTAGATGAAAAACTGTTTTTT
>TRBV30|many|TRBJ2-3|NA
CAWSTDTQYF
TGTGCCTGGAGCACAGATACGCAGTATTTT
>TRBV29-1|many|TRBJ2-7|TRBD2
CSVGTSGRGSYEQYF
TGCAGCGTGGGGACTAGCGGGAGGGGATCCTACGAGCAGTACTTC
>TRBV10-3|NA|TRBJ1-1|NA
CAISDSLNTEAFF
TGTGCCATCAGTGACAGTTTGAACACTGAAGCTTTCTTT
>TRBV7-6|many|TRBJ2-7|NA
CASSPRGGYEQYF
TGTGCCAGCAGCCCAAGGGGGGGCTACGAGCAGTACTTC
>TRBV7-7|many|TRBJ2-1|TRBD2
CASSVTSGAYNEQFF
TGTGCTAGCAGTGTGACTAGCGGGGCTTACAATGAGCAGTTCTTC
>TRBV10-3|NA|TRBJ2-1|NA
CAISERASYNEQFF
TGTGCCATCAGTGAAAGGGCATCCTACAATGAGCAGTTCTTC
>TRBV25-1|NA|TRBJ2-2|NA
CASRGLGTGELFF
TGTGCCAGCAGGGGGTTGGGCACCGGGGAGCTGTTTTTT
>TRBV9|NA|TRBJ1-1|TRBD1
CASSVAPTGGFTEAFF
TGTGCCAGCAGCGTAGCCCCTACAGGGGGCTTTACTGAAGCTTTCTTT
>TRBV5-1|NA|TRBJ2-1|NA
CASSLVSGYNEQFF
TGCGCCAGCAGCTTAGTCTCCGGATACAATGAGCAGTTCTTC
>TRBV12-3/TRBV12-4|NA|TRBJ2-2|NA
CASSLVDRHRDTGELFF
TGTGCCAGCAGTTTAGTGGACAGACACCGGGACACCGGGGAGCTGTTTTTT
>TRBV20-1|many|TRBJ2-1|TRBD2
CSANARLASYNEQFF
TGCAGTGCTAACGCGCGACTAGCCTCCTACAATGAGCAGTTCTTC
>TRBV27|few|TRBJ2-7|NA
CASSLSARGTLSYEQYF
TGTGCCAGCAGTTTATCTGCCCGGGGGACACTGTCCTACGAGCAGTACTTC
>TRBV10-3|many|TRBJ2-1|TRBD1
CAIRRTGDEQFF
TGTGCCATCAGGAGGACAGGGGATGAGCAGTTCTTC